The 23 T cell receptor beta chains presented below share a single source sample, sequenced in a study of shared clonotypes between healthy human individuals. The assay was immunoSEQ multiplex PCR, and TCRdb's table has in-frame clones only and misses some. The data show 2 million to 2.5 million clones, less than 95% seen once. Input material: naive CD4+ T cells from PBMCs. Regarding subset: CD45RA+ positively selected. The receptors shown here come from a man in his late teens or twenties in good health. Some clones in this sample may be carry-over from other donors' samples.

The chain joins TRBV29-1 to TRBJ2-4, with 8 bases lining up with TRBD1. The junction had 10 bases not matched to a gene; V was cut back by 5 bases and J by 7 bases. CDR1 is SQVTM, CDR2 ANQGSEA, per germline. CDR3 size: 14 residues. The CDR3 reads CSVFIQGAQNIQYF. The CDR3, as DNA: TGCAGCGTTTTTATTCAGGGGGCACAGAACATTCAGTACTTC.

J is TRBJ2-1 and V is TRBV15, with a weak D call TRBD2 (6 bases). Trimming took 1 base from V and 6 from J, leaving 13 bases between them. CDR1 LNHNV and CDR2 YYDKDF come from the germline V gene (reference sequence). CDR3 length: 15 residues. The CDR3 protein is CATSRVRFSGNEQFF. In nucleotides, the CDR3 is TGTGCCACCAGCAGAGTGAGGTTTAGCGGCAATGAGCAGTTCTTC.

CDR3 bases: TGTGCCAGCAGTTTATTCTCCAGGACGGGCTATGGCTACACCTTC. As protein: CASSLFSRTGYGYTF. The chain is built from TRBV28 and TRBJ1-2, with D hard to call. The CDR3 is made up of 15 amino acids. V was cut by 1 base and J by 4 bases, with 13 bases left in between. Per germline, CDR1 MDHEN and CDR2 SYDVKM.

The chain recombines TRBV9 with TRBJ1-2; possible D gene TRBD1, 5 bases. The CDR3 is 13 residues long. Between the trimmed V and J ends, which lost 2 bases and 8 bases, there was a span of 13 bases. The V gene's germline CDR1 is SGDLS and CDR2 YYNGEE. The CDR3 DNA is TGTGCCAGCAGCGTTGACGGGGCGAGGGGCTACACCTTC. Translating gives CASSVDGARGYTF.

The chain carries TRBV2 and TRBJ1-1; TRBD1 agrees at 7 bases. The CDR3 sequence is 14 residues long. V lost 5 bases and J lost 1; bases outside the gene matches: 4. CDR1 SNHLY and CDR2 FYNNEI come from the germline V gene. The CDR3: CASSQGVRNTEAFF. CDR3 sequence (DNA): TGTGCCAGCAGTCAGGGGGTTCGGAACACTGAAGCTTTCTTT.

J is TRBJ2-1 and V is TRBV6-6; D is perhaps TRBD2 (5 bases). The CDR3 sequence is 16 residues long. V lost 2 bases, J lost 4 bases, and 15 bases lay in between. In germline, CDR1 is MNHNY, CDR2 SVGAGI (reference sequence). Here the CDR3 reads CASSYHPSSGYNEQFF. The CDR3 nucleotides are TGTGCCAGCAGTTACCATCCTAGCTCAGGATACAATGAGCAGTTCTTC.

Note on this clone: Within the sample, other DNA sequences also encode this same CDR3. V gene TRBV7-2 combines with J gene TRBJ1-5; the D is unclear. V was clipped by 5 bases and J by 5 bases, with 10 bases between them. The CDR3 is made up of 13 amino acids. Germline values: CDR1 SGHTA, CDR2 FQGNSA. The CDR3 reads CASSPSRDQPQHF. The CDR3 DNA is TGTGCCAGCAGCCCAAGCCGTGATCAGCCCCAGCATTTT.

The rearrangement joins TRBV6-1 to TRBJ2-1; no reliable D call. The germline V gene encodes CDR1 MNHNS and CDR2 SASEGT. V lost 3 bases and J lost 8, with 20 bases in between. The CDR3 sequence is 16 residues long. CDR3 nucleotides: TGTGCCAGCAGTGATTTAAGTGGGAACGTTTACGATGAGCAGTTCTTC. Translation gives CASSDLSGNVYDEQFF.

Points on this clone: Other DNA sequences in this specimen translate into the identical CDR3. DNA of the CDR3: TGTGCCAGCAGCGTACTAGGAGGCTACAATGAGCAGTTCTTC. Protein product: CASSVLGGYNEQFF. The rearrangement joins TRBV9 to TRBJ2-1; D is perhaps TRBD2 (5 bases). Germline values: CDR1 SGDLS, CDR2 YYNGEE. This CDR3 has 14 amino acids. The V end was cut by 1 base, the J end by 3 bases, with 8 bases between.

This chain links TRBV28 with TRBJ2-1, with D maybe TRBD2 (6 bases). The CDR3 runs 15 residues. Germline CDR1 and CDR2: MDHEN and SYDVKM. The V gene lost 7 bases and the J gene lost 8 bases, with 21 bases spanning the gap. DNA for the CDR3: TGTGCCAGCACCTCCCGGGGGAATGTCATCGATGAGCAGTTCTTC. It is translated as CASTSRGNVIDEQFF.

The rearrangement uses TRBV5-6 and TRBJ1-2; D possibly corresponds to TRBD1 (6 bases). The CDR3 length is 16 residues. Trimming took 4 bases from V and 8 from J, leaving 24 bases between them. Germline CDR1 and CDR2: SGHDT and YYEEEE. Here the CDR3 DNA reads TGTGCCAGCAGCCCCCGTCGGCTCAGGGGTACGGGAGGCTACACCTTC. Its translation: CASSPRRLRGTGGYTF.

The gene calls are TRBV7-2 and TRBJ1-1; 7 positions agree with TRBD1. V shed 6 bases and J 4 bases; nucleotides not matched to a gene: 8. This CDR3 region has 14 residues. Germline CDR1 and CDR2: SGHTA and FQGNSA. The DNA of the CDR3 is TGTGCCAGCAGGAACAGGGGAAAGGGCACTGAAGCTTTCTTT. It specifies CASRNRGKGTEAFF.

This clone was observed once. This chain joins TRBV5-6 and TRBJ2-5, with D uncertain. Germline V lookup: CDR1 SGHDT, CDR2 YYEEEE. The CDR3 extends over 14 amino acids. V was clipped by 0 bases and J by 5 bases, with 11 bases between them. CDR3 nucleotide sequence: TGTGCCAGCAGCTTGGGGCCCCTTGGCGAGACCCAGTACTTC. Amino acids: CASSLGPLGETQYF.

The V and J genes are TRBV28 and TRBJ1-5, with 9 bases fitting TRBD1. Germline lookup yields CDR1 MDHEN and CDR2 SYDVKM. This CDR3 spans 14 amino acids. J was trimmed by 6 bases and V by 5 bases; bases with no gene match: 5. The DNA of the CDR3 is TGTGCCAGCAGTACTCACAGGGGGCTTCAGCCCCAGCATTTT. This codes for CASSTHRGLQPQHF.

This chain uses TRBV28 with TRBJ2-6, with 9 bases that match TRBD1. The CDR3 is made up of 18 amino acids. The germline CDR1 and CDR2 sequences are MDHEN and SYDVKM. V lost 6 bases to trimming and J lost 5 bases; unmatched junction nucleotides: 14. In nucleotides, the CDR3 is TGTGCCAGCAGCCCGACAGGGGGTGTGCGGTCTTGGGCCAACGTCCTGACTTTC. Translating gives CASSPTGGVRSWANVLTF.

The CDR3 DNA reads TGTGCCAGCAGCTCCGAAGAAGAGCGGAATGAGCAGTTCTTC. This gives the protein CASSSEEERNEQFF. The chain carries TRBV7-9 and TRBJ2-1; TRBD2 is a possible D gene (5 bases). Trimming took 4 bases from V and 7 from J, leaving 14 bases between them. This CDR3 has 14 amino acids. Germline V gives CDR1 SEHNR, CDR2 FQNEAQ (reference sequence).

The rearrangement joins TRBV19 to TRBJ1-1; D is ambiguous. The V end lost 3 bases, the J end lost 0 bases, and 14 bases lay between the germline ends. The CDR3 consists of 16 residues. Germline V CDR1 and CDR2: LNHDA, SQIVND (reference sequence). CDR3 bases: TGTGCCAGTAGTATCGGCCCCGCCCGGATGAACACTGAAGCTTTCTTT. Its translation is CASSIGPARMNTEAFF.

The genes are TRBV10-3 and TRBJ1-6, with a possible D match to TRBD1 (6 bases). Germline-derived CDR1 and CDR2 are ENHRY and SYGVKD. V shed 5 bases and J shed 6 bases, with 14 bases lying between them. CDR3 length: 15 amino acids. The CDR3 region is CAISQAQGLNSPLHF. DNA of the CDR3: TGTGCCATCAGTCAGGCACAGGGACTTAATTCACCCCTCCACTTT.

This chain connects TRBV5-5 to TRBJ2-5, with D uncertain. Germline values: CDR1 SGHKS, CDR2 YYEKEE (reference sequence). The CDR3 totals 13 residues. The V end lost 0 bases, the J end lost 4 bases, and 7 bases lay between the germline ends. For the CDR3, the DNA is TGTGCCAGCAGCTTGGCTCACCCAGAGACCCAGTACTTC. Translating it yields CASSLAHPETQYF.

The CDR3 loop reads CASSPLSDRGRYNEQFF. The CDR3 DNA reads TGTGCCAGCAGCCCCCTTTCGGACAGGGGCCGATACAATGAGCAGTTCTTC. The V gene is TRBV11-2, the J gene TRBJ2-1; 9 bases are a match to TRBD1. V lost 5 bases and J lost 4; bases outside the gene matches: 12. Germline V gene sequence: CDR1 SGHAT, CDR2 FQNNGV. This CDR3 contains 17 residues.

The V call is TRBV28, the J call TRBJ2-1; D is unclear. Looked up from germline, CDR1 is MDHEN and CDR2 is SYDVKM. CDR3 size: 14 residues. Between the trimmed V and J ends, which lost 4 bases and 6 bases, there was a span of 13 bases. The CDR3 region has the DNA TGTGCCAGCAGTTCAACCTTTAACGGCAATGAGCAGTTCTTC. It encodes CASSSTFNGNEQFF.

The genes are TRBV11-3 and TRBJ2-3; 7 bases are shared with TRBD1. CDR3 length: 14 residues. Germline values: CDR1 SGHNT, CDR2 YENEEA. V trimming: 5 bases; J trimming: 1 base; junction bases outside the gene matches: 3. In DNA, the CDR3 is TGTGCCAGCAGCCAGGGACAGCGCACAGATACGCAGTATTTT. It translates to CASSQGQRTDTQYF.

The CDR3 here is CASSYDLYNEQFF. The CDR3 bases are TGTGCCAGCAGTTACGACCTGTACAATGAGCAGTTCTTC. The chain couples TRBV6-5 to TRBJ2-1; D not certain. From germline, CDR1 is MNHEY and CDR2 SVGAGI. V dropped 2 bases and J dropped 4 bases, with 6 bases sitting between them. This CDR3 comprises 13 residues.